These T cell receptor beta chains were read from a single sample in a study of control samples from healthy donors and cancer patients. Sequencing used immunoSEQ multiplex PCR; TCRdb keeps in-frame clones, though not all of them. The sample has around 82,000 clones, about 88% seen once. Sequenced input: blood. The receptors originated from a man aged 50 or older in good health. CDR3s include the opening cysteine and the closing phenylalanine or tryptophan. Fields, in order: CDR3 length, J gene, clone size, V gene, D gene, CDR3 DNA, CDR3 protein. A D gene is named only where the DNA matches it firmly. Clone size is shown for a subset of rows, as once, few, many or a class of expanded clone.

15 TRBJ2-7 . TRBV30 TRBD1 TGTGCCTGGGGAGGTGAGGGGGCAATCTCCTACGAGCAGTACTTC CAWGGEGAISYEQYF
14 TRBJ1-6 . TRBV6-7 . TGTGCCAGCAGTTACTCGATAGGACCCTCACCCCTCCACTTT CASSYSIGPSPLHF
15 TRBJ1-1 . TRBV7-9 TRBD1 TGTGCCAGCAGACCACAGGGGGCCGTGAACACTGAAGCTTTCTTT CASRPQGAVNTEAFF
12 TRBJ2-2 . TRBV7-8 . TGTGCCAGCAGCCGAGGACAGGGGGAGCTGTTTTTT CASSRGQGELFF
16 TRBJ1-2 . TRBV25-1 . TGTGCCAGCAGTGACCTCTCGACGCAGGGGACGAGAGGCTACACCTTC CASSDLSTQGTRGYTF
14 TRBJ1-4 . TRBV2 . TGTGCCAGCACCCAACAGAACTCTAATGAAAAACTGTTTTTT CASTQQNSNEKLFF
15 TRBJ1-2 . TRBV9 . TGTGCCAGCAGCGTAGCGGCAGGGGCCAACTATGGCTACACCTTC CASSVAAGANYGYTF
15 TRBJ1-3 . TRBV11-2 . TGTGCCAGCAGCCAGAGGCCAAACTCTGGAAACACCATATATTTT CASSQRPNSGNTIYF
15 TRBJ2-7 . TRBV7-2 . TGTGCCAGCAGCCCGACAGGCCACAGCGCCTACGAGCAGTACTTC CASSPTGHSAYEQYF
12 TRBJ2-7 . TRBV19 TRBD2 TGTGCCAGTAGCGGGGGGGCGTCTGAGCAGTACTTC CASSGGASEQYF
13 TRBJ2-2 . TRBV18 . TGTGCCAGCTCACCACCGATGTTCGGGGAGCTGTTTTTT CASSPPMFGELFF
15 TRBJ1-1 . TRBV24-1 TRBD1 TGTGCCACCAGCGCCGGACAGGGGGTTTACACTGAAGCTTTCTTT CATSAGQGVYTEAFF
16 TRBJ1-3 . TRBV2 TRBD1 TGTGCCAGCAGTGAAGCGGGACAGGTGTCTGGAAACACCATATATTTT CASSEAGQVSGNTIYF
12 TRBJ2-1 . TRBV11-3 . TGTGCCAGCAGCGCGTTAGACAATGAGCAGTTCTTC CASSALDNEQFF
15 TRBJ2-2 few TRBV19 . TGTGCCAGTAGTACAGGCGGCCAGCGTACCGGGGAGCTGTTTTTT CASSTGGQRTGELFF
13 TRBJ1-4 . TRBV5-1 . TGCGCCAGCAGCCGGGGGTCTAATGAAAAACTGTTTTTT CASSRGSNEKLFF
15 TRBJ2-5 . TRBV5-4 . TGTGCCAGCAGCTTGGGTTCGGACAGACCGGGTCTCCGCTACTTC CASSLGSDRPGLRYF
16 TRBJ1-1 . TRBV5-6 TRBD1 TGTGCCAGCAGCTCCCTTGGACAGGGATGGAACACTGAAGCTTTCTTT CASSSLGQGWNTEAFF
15 TRBJ1-4 . TRBV18 . TGTGCCAGCTCACCGACAGAGGGTCTCGGTGAAAAACTGTTTTTT CASSPTEGLGEKLFF
16 TRBJ1-5 . TRBV6-2/TRBV6-3 TRBD1 TGTGCCAGCAGTTACTCGCCCCGGACAGGAGATCAGCCCCAGCATTTT CASSYSPRTGDQPQHF
12 TRBJ1-1 once TRBV2 . TGTGCCAGCAGTGTGGAGCACACTGAAGCTTTCTTT CASSVEHTEAFF
14 TRBJ2-3 . TRBV6-5 TRBD2 TGTGCCAGCAGGCTAGCGGGGGGCACAGATACGCAGTATTTT CASRLAGGTDTQYF
14 TRBJ2-6 . TRBV19 . TGTGCCAGTAGTCAGGTGGCTGGGGCCAACGTCCTGACTTTC CASSQVAGANVLTF
15 TRBJ2-7 . TRBV27 TRBD1 TGTGCCAGCAGTTCTCGACAGGGCAACACCTACGAGCAGTACTTC CASSSRQGNTYEQYF
13 TRBJ2-2 . TRBV6-5 . TGTGCCAGCAGTTACTTGGACACCGGGGAGCTGTTTTTT CASSYLDTGELFF
13 TRBJ2-7 . TRBV2 . TGTGCCAGCCGGAGTGACCCTTTCTACGAGCAGTACTTC CASRSDPFYEQYF
12 TRBJ1-2 . TRBV2 . TGTGCCAGCACAAGAGGGATCTATGGCTACACCTTC CASTRGIYGYTF
18 TRBJ2-2 . TRBV27 . TGTGCCAGCAGTTTCCAGGCCCTGGGGTTAGGGGGCACCGGGGAGCTGTTTTTT CASSFQALGLGGTGELFF
14 TRBJ2-7 . TRBV19 TRBD1 TGTGCCAGTAGTCCAGGGACAGGCCCCTACGAGCAGTACTTC CASSPGTGPYEQYF
13 TRBJ2-3 . TRBV2 . TGTGCCAGCATGTTGCCAGGGTCAGATACGCAGTATTTT CASMLPGSDTQYF
14 TRBJ1-4 . TRBV7-2 . TGTGCCAGCAGCTTATCTGATTTCCGAGAAAAACTGTTTTTT CASSLSDFREKLFF
13 TRBJ1-2 . TRBV18 TRBD1 TGTGCCAGCTCAGAGGGACAGGGCTATGGCTACACCTTC CASSEGQGYGYTF
15 TRBJ1-4 . TRBV5-1 . TGCGCCAGCAGAGATGGCAGGCCCCGAGACGAAAAACTGTTTTTT CASRDGRPRDEKLFF
17 TRBJ2-3 . TRBV2 TRBD2 TGTGCCAGCAGTGAACCAAGCGGGGGGGCCGGTTTAGATACGCAGTATTTT CASSEPSGGAGLDTQYF
17 TRBJ2-2 once TRBV15 TRBD2 TGTGCCACCAGCAGAAAGGGACTAGCGGGGGGAGGCGGGGAGCTGTTTTTT CATSRKGLAGGGGELFF
13 TRBJ1-1 . TRBV5-3 TRBD1 TGTGCCAGAAGAAGACAGGGCGGCACTGAAGCTTTCTTT CARRRQGGTEAFF
18 TRBJ1-6 . TRBV5-1 . TGCGCCAGCAGCTTTCTCCGGGCCTCGGACGGTCCTAATTCACCCCTCCACTTT CASSFLRASDGPNSPLHF
13 TRBJ1-2 . TRBV29-1 . TGCAGCGCCCAGGACCCACAGGACTATGGCTACACCTTC CSAQDPQDYGYTF
16 TRBJ2-7 . TRBV23-1 . TGCGCCAGCAGTCAAAGTATTCTCGGCAGCAGCTACGAGCAGTACTTC CASSQSILGSSYEQYF
13 TRBJ2-7 . TRBV5-4 . TGTGCCAGCAGCCCCCCGGGGTCCTACGAGCAGTACTTC CASSPPGSYEQYF
15 TRBJ1-6 once TRBV6-4 . TGTGCCAGCAGTCGTACAGGCGTCGCGGACTCACCCCTCCACTTT CASSRTGVADSPLHF
12 TRBJ2-7 . TRBV7-9 . TGTGCCAGCAGCTTAGTTGGGTACGAGCAGTACTTC CASSLVGYEQYF
13 TRBJ2-7 . TRBV5-1 . TGCGCCAGCACTAGGGCAGGGGCCTACGAGCAGTACTTC CASTRAGAYEQYF
18 TRBJ1-2 . TRBV5-5 TRBD1 TGTGCCAGCAGCCTCCACGACAGTCCTGACAGGGTAGCAAGAGGCTACACCTTC CASSLHDSPDRVARGYTF
15 TRBJ2-3 . TRBV6-2/TRBV6-3 TRBD2 TGTGCCAGCAGTTATGAGCGGGGGGGCGGGCGTACGCAGTATTTT CASSYERGGGRTQYF
13 TRBJ1-3 . TRBV10-1 . TGCGCCAGCAGGGACAGCCCTGGAAACACCATATATTTT CASRDSPGNTIYF
13 TRBJ1-1 once TRBV24-1 TRBD1 TGTGCCACCAGTGACCGCTACAGGGGAGAAGCTTTCTTT CATSDRYRGEAFF
11 TRBJ2-7 . TRBV5-1 . TGCGCCAGCCGCGAAAATGACATACAGTACTTC CASRENDIQYF
13 TRBJ1-1 . TRBV2 . TGTGCCAGCAGCCGGTCGGGGGGCACTGAAGCTTTCTTT CASSRSGGTEAFF
17 TRBJ1-1 . TRBV4-3 . TGCGCCAGCAGCCAATGGCATACCCTTAAGGGGGACACTGAAGCTTTCTTT CASSQWHTLKGDTEAFF
16 TRBJ2-1 . TRBV6-2/TRBV6-3 TRBD1 TGTGCCAGCAGTTACCCCGGGACAGGGTCCTACAATGAGCAGTTCTTC CASSYPGTGSYNEQFF
12 TRBJ1-3 . TRBV19 . TGTGCCAGTAGTAGGCAGTTAAACACCATATATTTT CASSRQLNTIYF
15 TRBJ2-7 . TRBV4-2 TRBD1 TGTGCCAGCAGCCAGGGACAGGGTTTTGCCTACGAGCAGTACTTC CASSQGQGFAYEQYF
17 TRBJ2-2 . TRBV1 . TGCACCAGCAGCCAAGAGTGTCAGGGGGGTCACACCGGGGAGCTGTTTTTT CTSSQECQGGHTGELFF
17 TRBJ2-2 . TRBV5-1 . TGCGCCAGCAGCTTGGACCCCCTTGGGTCTCCGGCCGGGGAGCTGTTTTTT CASSLDPLGSPAGELFF
15 TRBJ2-1 . TRBV24-1 . TGTGCCACCAGTTCAGTGGGGGGCCTTGGCAATGAGCAGTTCTTC CATSSVGGLGNEQFF
18 TRBJ2-5 once TRBV4-1 TRBD2 TGCGCCAGCAGCCAAGTTGGCGGACTAGCGGGGGGTTTAGAGACCCAGTACTTC CASSQVGGLAGGLETQYF
12 TRBJ1-1 . TRBV3-1/TRBV3-2 . TGTGCCAGCAGCCAAGGGACCCCTGAAGCTTTCTTT CASSQGTPEAFF